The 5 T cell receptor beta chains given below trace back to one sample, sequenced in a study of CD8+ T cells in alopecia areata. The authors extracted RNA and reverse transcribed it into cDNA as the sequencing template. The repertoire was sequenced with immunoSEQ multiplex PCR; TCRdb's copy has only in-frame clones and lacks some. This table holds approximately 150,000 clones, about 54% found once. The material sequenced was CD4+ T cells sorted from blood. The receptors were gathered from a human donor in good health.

Here the CDR3 DNA reads TGTGCCTGGAGGCGCGGGACTGAAGCTTTCTTT. Translation: CAWRRGTEAFF. J is TRBJ1-1 and V is TRBV30; D remains ambiguous. The CDR3 length is 11 residues. Per germline, CDR1 GTSNPN and CDR2 SVGIG (reference sequence). V was shortened by 3 bases and J by 5 bases, with 7 bases between the two germline ends. The full variable domain, with the rest looked up from reference TRBV30 and TRBJ1-1, is SQTIHQWPATLVQPVGSPLSLECTVEGTSNPNLYWYRQAAGRGLQLLFYSVGIGQISSEVPQNLSASRPQDRQFILSSKKLLLSDSGFYLCAWRRGTEAFFGQGTRLTVV.

CDR3 DNA: TGTGCCAGTAGCCCGGGGGAGCCTGGCAAAGGATATGGCTACACCTTC. Translation: CASSPGEPGKGYGYTF. V is TRBV19 and J is TRBJ1-2; the D gene is possibly TRBD1 (5 bases). The V end was cut by 6 bases, the J end by 5 bases, with 22 bases between. Per the germline V gene, CDR1 is LNHDA and CDR2 is SQIVND (reference sequence). The CDR3 consists of 16 residues.

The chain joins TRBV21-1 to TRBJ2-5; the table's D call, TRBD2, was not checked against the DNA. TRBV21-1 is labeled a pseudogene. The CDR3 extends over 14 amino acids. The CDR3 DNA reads TGTGCCAGCAGCAAATATGAGGTAGTCGAGACCCAGTACTTC. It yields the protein CASSKYEVVETQYF.

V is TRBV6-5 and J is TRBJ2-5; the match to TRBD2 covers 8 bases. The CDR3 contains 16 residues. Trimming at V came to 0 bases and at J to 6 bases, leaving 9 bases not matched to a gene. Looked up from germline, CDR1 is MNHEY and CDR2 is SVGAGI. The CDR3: CASSYSLLAGDQTQYF. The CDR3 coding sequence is TGTGCCAGCAGTTACTCGCTCCTAGCGGGTGATCAGACCCAGTACTTC.

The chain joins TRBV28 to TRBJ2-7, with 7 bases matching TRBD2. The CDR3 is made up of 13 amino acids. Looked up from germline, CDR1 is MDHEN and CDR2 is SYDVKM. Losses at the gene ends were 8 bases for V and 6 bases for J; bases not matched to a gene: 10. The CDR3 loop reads CASSWGGSREQYF. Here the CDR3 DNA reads TGTGCCAGCTCGTGGGGGGGTTCGCGCGAGCAGTACTTC.